This T cell receptor (beta chain) was retrieved from a study of blood T cell repertoires in COVID-19. Study-wide context: T cells, B-cell-depleted T cells, or PBMCs provided the cDNA or gDNA that served as material.

Using immunoSEQ multiplex PCR, the repertoire was profiled, and TCRdb retains in-frame clones only, with some absent. Of under 350,000 clones in the sample, around 89% were seen once. CDR1 ENHRY and CDR2 SYGVKD come from the germline V gene. The V end lost 1 base, the J end lost 0 bases, and 10 bases lay between the germline ends. The CDR3 length is 17 residues. The receptor was derived from a man aged 35 to 55 with acute or convalescent COVID-19. Sequencing was carried out using peripheral blood. V is TRBV10-3 and J is TRBJ2-6, with D tentatively TRBD2 (5 bases). The DNA for the CDR3 is TGTGCCATCAGTGAGTTTGAGGGTGACTCTGGGGCCAACGTCCTGACTTTC. Amino acids: CAISEFEGDSGANVLTF.